Listed here is a single TCR beta chain. Compared with germline, one end of the junction differs, possibly owing to a read error. This entry belongs to a study of patients and donors after allogeneic stem cell transplantation. TCRdb re-derived calls from the RT-PCR reads in MiXCR, one entry per CDR3 protein. The sample contains 390,000 or so distinct CDR3 sequences, 15% to 20% of which appear only once. The sequenced sample consisted of blood, either unsorted or a sorted T cell fraction (not recorded which). The TCR sequence derives from a human donor who was either an allogeneic HSCT recipient or a stem cell or donor lymphocyte infusion donor (not recorded which). It is not recorded whose cells these are; they may come from a transplant donor.

CDR3 residues: CASIPGTSGGTYNEQFF. CDR3 coding DNA: TGTGCTAGCATCCCCGGGACTAGCGGGGGTACTTACAATGAGCAGTTCTTC. The rearrangement uses TRBV7-7 and TRBJ2-1, with 14 nucleotides matching TRBD2. This CDR3 region has 17 residues. Germline V gene data show CDR1 as SSHAT and CDR2 as FNYEAQ (reference sequence).